Each of the 9 T cell receptor beta chains below was sequenced from the same sample in a study of blood T cell repertoires in COVID-19 (dated by TCRdb to the early 2020s). The protocol used for the library was the immunoSEQ multiplex PCR assay. This is the immuneACCESS table as TCRdb keeps it, with only in-frame sequences that have V and J called. A part of the clones is gone; compared with another copy, unresolved V genes explain less than half, and the rest is unexplained. Recorded for this sample are 200,000 to 300,000 clones; 70% to 90% of them occurred a single time. The ten largest clones capture approximately 2% of the sample. The sample consisted of peripheral blood. The receptors shown here come from a man aged 25-45 years with active or convalescent COVID-19.

The rearrangement joins TRBV18 to TRBJ2-1; TRBD1 agrees at 10 bases. The V gene end was trimmed by 5 bases and the J gene end by 8 bases; junction bases not matched to a gene: 12. The CDR3 runs 16 residues. Germline V gene lookup returns CDR1 KGHSH and CDR2 LQKENI. The CDR3 is CASSNYPGQGIDEQFF. CDR3 DNA sequence: TGTGCCAGCTCAAATTACCCGGGACAGGGGATCGATGAGCAGTTCTTC.

The gene calls are TRBV10-3 and TRBJ1-5; D unresolved. CDR1 is ENHRY, CDR2 SYGVKD, per germline. The V end was cut by 0 bases, the J end by 1 base, with 10 bases between. This CDR3 is 16 amino acids long. The CDR3 is CAISESVVASNQPQHF. DNA for the CDR3: TGTGCCATCAGTGAGTCTGTGGTCGCGAGCAATCAGCCCCAGCATTTT.

The chain uses TRBV7-9 and TRBJ2-3; a weak D match, TRBD2 (6 bases). The CDR3 length is 15 residues. V was pared by 2 bases and J by 0 bases, with 9 bases between. The germline gives CDR1 SEHNR, CDR2 FQNEAQ (reference sequence). The CDR3 is CASSLPSASTDTQYF. CDR3 DNA: TGTGCCAGCAGCTTACCTAGCGCTAGCACAGATACGCAGTATTTT.

The chain recombines TRBV5-6 with TRBJ1-5; D unclear. Germline CDR1 and CDR2: SGHDT and YYEEEE. The CDR3 length is 16 residues. V lost 4 bases, J lost 0 bases, and 14 bases lay in between. The CDR3 loop is CASSRSRFGSNQPQHF. CDR3 nucleotide sequence: TGTGCCAGCAGCCGGAGTCGGTTCGGTAGCAATCAGCCCCAGCATTTT.

With respect to this clone: An end of the junction differs from the germline gene, which may be a read error. Here the CDR3 DNA reads TGTGCCACCAGCAGAGTCTTGGGCCGGGACGGGGGGAAGGGCCCTAGTGCTTTT. Its protein product is CATSRVLGRDGGKGPSAF. The chain links TRBV15 to TRBJ1-4, with D possibly being TRBD1 (5 bases). The V gene's germline CDR1 is LNHNV and CDR2 YYDKDF (reference sequence). This CDR3 region has 18 residues.

The V and J genes are TRBV19 and TRBJ2-5; 8 nucleotides line up with TRBD2. Looked up from germline, CDR1 is LNHDA and CDR2 is SQIVND (reference sequence). There are 16 residues in the CDR3. V lost 6 bases and J lost 3; bases outside the gene matches: 12. CDR3 protein: CASSPRGGIVKETQYF. Here the CDR3 DNA reads TGTGCCAGTAGCCCACGCGGGGGGATAGTAAAAGAGACCCAGTACTTC. The full variable domain, with the rest looked up from reference TRBV19 and TRBJ2-5, is DGGITQSPKYLFRKEGQNVTLSCEQNLNHDAMYWYRQDPGQGLRLIYYSQIVNDFQKGDIAEGYSVSREKKESFPLTVTSAQKNPTAFYLCASSPRGGIVKETQYFGPGTRLLVL.

The chain recombines TRBV19 with TRBJ1-1; maybe TRBD1 (6 bases). Germline-derived CDR1 and CDR2 are LNHDA and SQIVND (reference sequence). CDR3 length: 13 residues. Deletions cut 5 bases from V and 5 bases from J, with 12 bases between. The chain's CDR3 is CASSQGQGTEAFF. The CDR3 nucleotides are TGTGCCAGTAGTCAGGGGCAGGGGACTGAAGCTTTCTTT. Variable domain in full (rest from reference TRBV19 and TRBJ1-1): DGGITQSPKYLFRKEGQNVTLSCEQNLNHDAMYWYRQDPGQGLRLIYYSQIVNDFQKGDIAEGYSVSREKKESFPLTVTSAQKNPTAFYLCASSQGQGTEAFFGQGTRLTVV.

CDR3 nucleotides: TGTGCCAGCAGCGGATCCTCAGGAATCACTGAAGCTTTCTTT. It translates to CASSGSSGITEAFF. The V and J genes are TRBV9 and TRBJ1-1; the D is unclear. The germline V and J ends were trimmed by 3 bases and 4 bases, with 13 bases remaining between them. Germline V gene sequence: CDR1 SGDLS, CDR2 YYNGEE. The CDR3 is 14 amino acids.

The chain carries TRBV7-2 and TRBJ2-3, with TRBD2 identical over 11 bases. Germline CDR1 and CDR2: SGHTA and FQGNSA. After removal of 1 base from V and 3 bases from J, the junction contained 6 bases not matched to a gene. The CDR3 runs to 17 residues. The CDR3 DNA is TGTGCCAGCAGCTTAGGGATAGCGGGGGGGCTTACAGATACGCAGTATTTT. Translating it yields CASSLGIAGGLTDTQYF.